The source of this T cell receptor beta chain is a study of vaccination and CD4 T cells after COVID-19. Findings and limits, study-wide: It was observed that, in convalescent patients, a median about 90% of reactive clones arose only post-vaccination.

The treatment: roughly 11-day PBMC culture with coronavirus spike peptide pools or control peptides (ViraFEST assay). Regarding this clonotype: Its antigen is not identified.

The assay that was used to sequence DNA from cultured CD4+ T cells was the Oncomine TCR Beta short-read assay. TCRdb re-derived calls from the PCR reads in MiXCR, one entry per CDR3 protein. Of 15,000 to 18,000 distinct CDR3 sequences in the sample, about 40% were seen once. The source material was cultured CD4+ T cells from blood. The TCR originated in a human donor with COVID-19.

This chain's CDR3 is CASSYSTRGAPDTQYF. Written as DNA, the CDR3 is TGTGCCAGCAGTTACTCTACCCGGGGGGCCCCAGATACGCAGTATTTT. V is TRBV6-5 and J is TRBJ2-3; weak D call: TRBD2 (7 bases). V lost 0 bases and J 4 bases, leaving 14 bases between the germline ends. CDR1 and CDR2 from the germline V gene are MNHEY and SVGAGI. The CDR3 has 16 amino acids.